One sample yielded the 20 T cell receptor beta chains listed below, sequenced in a study of identical twins. TCRdb ran MiXCR on the 5' RACE reads and lists one entry per CDR3 protein. The sample lists about 890,000 distinct CDR3 sequences; 9% to 15% were seen once. This same sample was also part of a study on yellow fever vaccine responses in identical twins.

Material for sequencing was PBMCs. The receptors derive from a woman under 30 in good health.

This clonotype has a handful of counts. This chain links TRBV9 with TRBJ2-3; 8 positions agree with TRBD2. CDR3 length equals 15 residues. V was pared by 2 bases and J by 1 base, with 3 bases of the junction left unmatched. Germline CDR1 is SGDLS and CDR2 is YYNGEE. The CDR3 region has the DNA TGTGCCAGCAGCGTGACTAGCGTCGGCACAGATACGCAGTATTTT. This encodes CASSVTSVGTDTQYF.

This clonotype was detected only a few times. V gene TRBV20-1 combines with J gene TRBJ2-5; D call uncertain. V lost 0 bases to trimming and J lost 3 bases, with 14 bases between them. This CDR3 is built from 15 residues. CDR1 and CDR2 from the germline V gene are DFQATT and SNEGSKA (reference sequence). The CDR3 sequence: CSARDGGDHEETQYF. CDR3 nucleotides: TGCAGTGCTAGAGATGGCGGAGATCATGAAGAGACCCAGTACTTC.

This chain connects TRBV5-6 to TRBJ2-7; D gene ambiguous. Trimming stripped 0 bases from V and 0 bases from J, with 10 bases between. The CDR3 has 15 amino acids. Germline V gives CDR1 SGHDT, CDR2 YYEEEE. This CDR3 is CASSLGGFISYEQYF. In DNA, the CDR3 is TGTGCCAGCAGCTTGGGTGGGTTCATCTCCTACGAGCAGTACTTC.

The chain employs TRBV21-1 and TRBJ2-3; TRBD1, the table's D call, was not compared with the DNA. TRBV21-1 is listed as a pseudogene. The CDR3 is made up of 16 amino acids. The CDR3 DNA follows: TGTGCCAGCAGCAAACGGAGGGACAGTAGCACAGATACGCAGTATTTT. Amino acid sequence: CASSKRRDSSTDTQYF.

CDR3 in amino acids: CASSSYQGTNNEKLFF. CDR3 bases: TGTGCCAGCAGTTCCTACCAGGGTACTAATAATGAAAAACTGTTTTTT. The chain couples TRBV6-5 to TRBJ1-4; possible D gene TRBD1, 5 bases. Trimming took 4 bases from V and 4 from J, leaving 16 bases between them. From germline, CDR1 is MNHEY and CDR2 SVGAGI. The length of the CDR3 is 16 residues.

This clonotype was seen at least ten times. The gene calls are TRBV2 and TRBJ2-3; tentatively, D is TRBD2 (6 bases). From germline, CDR1 is SNHLY and CDR2 FYNNEI. The CDR3 consists of 18 residues. V was cut by 4 bases and J by 2 bases, with 22 bases left in between. The CDR3 sequence: CASSVYPGGIDHTDTQYF. DNA for the CDR3: TGTGCCAGCAGTGTTTATCCGGGCGGGATAGACCACACAGATACGCAGTATTTT.

This clonotype was seen many times. This chain joins TRBV24-1 and TRBJ2-1, with 14 bases aligning to TRBD2. This CDR3 is 16 amino acids long. Trimming at V came to 3 bases and at J to 7 bases, leaving 4 bases not matched to a gene. The germline CDR1 and CDR2 sequences are KGHDR and SFDVKD. CDR3 amino acids: CATSDLTSGRENEQFF. In DNA, the CDR3 is TGTGCCACCAGTGATCTGACTAGCGGGAGGGAGAATGAGCAGTTCTTC.

This clonotype showed up many times. The gene calls are TRBV7-9 and TRBJ1-2; D is uncertain. Trimming took 5 bases from V and 8 from J, leaving 18 bases between them. Germline lookup yields CDR1 SEHNR and CDR2 FQNEAQ (reference sequence). The CDR3 sequence is 14 residues long. CDR3 sequence (DNA): TGTGCCAGCAGCCTAGGGATGACCCGTTGGGGCTACACCTTC. The encoded protein is CASSLGMTRWGYTF.

V is TRBV6-5 and J is TRBJ2-3, with 12 bases matching TRBD2. J gave up 3 bases and V 2 bases, and 9 bases lay outside the gene matches. This CDR3 region has 18 residues. Looked up from germline, CDR1 is MNHEY and CDR2 is SVGAGI. Here the CDR3 reads CASSYLPGLAGETDTQYF. The CDR3 DNA reads TGTGCCAGCAGTTACCTTCCGGGACTAGCGGGTGAGACAGATACGCAGTATTTT.

This clonotype was seen a few times. The J gene is TRBJ1-1, the V gene TRBV20-1; TRBD1 might be the D (5 bases). The CDR3 consists of 14 residues. Germline assignment: CDR1 DFQATT and CDR2 SNEGSKA (reference sequence). Trimming left V 0 bases short and J 7 bases short, with 15 bases between. The CDR3, as DNA: TGCAGTGCTAGAGATCCCGGCAGGGATGTTGAAGCTTTCTTT. Encoded protein: CSARDPGRDVEAFF.

This clonotype was seen at least ten times. The chain has TRBV5-1 and TRBJ2-2; no firm D call. The germline CDR1 and CDR2 sequences are SGHRS and YFSETQ. The CDR3 contains 14 residues. V lost 0 bases to trimming and J lost 3 bases, with 6 bases between them. As DNA, the CDR3 is TGCGCCAGCAGCTTGGATGGTTACACCGGGGAGCTGTTTTTT. Its translation: CASSLDGYTGELFF.

The rearrangement joins TRBV6-1 to TRBJ1-5; weak D call: TRBD1 (5 bases). From germline, CDR1 is MNHNS and CDR2 SASEGT. The CDR3 is 13 amino acids. The V gene lost 6 bases and the J gene lost 9 bases, with 15 bases spanning the gap. CDR3 sequence reads: CASSLGPEGPQHF. CDR3 sequence (DNA): TGTGCCAGCAGCCTGGGGCCCGAGGGGCCCCAGCATTTT.

This clonotype was found many times. The chain has TRBV5-1 and TRBJ2-1; TRBD1 matches 9 bases. The germline V gene has CDR1 SGHRS and CDR2 YFSETQ. With V trimmed by 1 base and J by 4 bases, 3 bases remained unmatched. The CDR3 runs to 15 residues. The CDR3 sequence is CASSLTGQGYNEQFF. The CDR3 nucleotides read TGCGCCAGCAGCTTGACCGGACAGGGGTACAATGAGCAGTTCTTC. Based on the CDR3 plus reference TRBV5-1 and TRBJ2-1, the full variable domain is KAGVTQTPRYLIKTRGQQVTLSCSPISGHRSVSWYQQTPGQGLQFLFEYFSETQRNKGNFPGRFSGRQFSNSRSEMNVSTLELGDSALYLCASSLTGQGYNEQFFGPGTRLTVL.

This clonotype occurred many times. This sequence joins TRBV7-8 and TRBJ1-5; D is undetermined. Germline V lookup: CDR1 SGHVS, CDR2 FQNEAQ. With 0 bases removed from V and 2 bases from J, the gap between germline ends came to 11 bases. The CDR3 has 16 residues. CDR3 loop: CASSLAGFFGNQPQHF. The CDR3 region has the DNA TGTGCCAGCAGCTTAGCAGGGTTCTTCGGCAATCAGCCCCAGCATTTT.

The table lists this clonotype with a few counts. The V and J genes are TRBV6-2 or TRBV6-3 and TRBJ2-7; tentatively, D is TRBD2 (6 bases). This CDR3 comprises 14 residues. The V gene's germline CDR1 is MNHEY and CDR2 SVGEGT. Trimming took 0 bases from V and 2 from J, leaving 8 bases between them. The CDR3 spells CASSYSEGPYEQYF. In DNA form, the CDR3 reads TGTGCCAGCAGTTACTCGGAGGGTCCCTACGAGCAGTACTTC.

This clonotype was observed a few times. In DNA, the CDR3 is TGTGCCAGCAGCCTTACAGCTGTCTATGGCTACACCTTC. The encoded protein is CASSLTAVYGYTF. The chain carries TRBV28 and TRBJ1-2; D not resolved. CDR1 and CDR2 from the germline V gene are MDHEN and SYDVKM. This CDR3 is built from 13 residues. V was cut by 6 bases and J by 4 bases, with 12 bases left in between.

The V gene is TRBV2, the J gene TRBJ2-3, with a possible D match to TRBD2 (6 bases). CDR1 SNHLY and CDR2 FYNNEI come from the germline V gene. The CDR3 has 15 residues. Trimming left V 6 bases short and J 5 bases short, with 18 bases between. Written as DNA, the CDR3 is TGTGCCAGCAGGGCGGGACGGAGGGAACGAGATACGCAGTATTTT. The encoded protein is CASRAGRRERDTQYF.

The chain has TRBV12-3 or TRBV12-4 and TRBJ2-3, with 7 nucleotides matching TRBD1. Trimming cost V 5 bases and J 1 base; bases outside gene matches: 6. The CDR3 totals 15 residues. CDR3 residues: CASSDRALGTDTQYF. CDR3 nucleotides: TGTGCCAGCAGTGACAGGGCCCTAGGCACAGATACGCAGTATTTT.

The chain employs TRBV6-5 and TRBJ2-7, with D perhaps being TRBD1 or TRBD2 (5 bases each). The germline V gene encodes CDR1 MNHEY and CDR2 SVGAGI. Deletions cut 3 bases from V and 0 bases from J, with 15 bases between. CDR3 length: 16 residues. CDR3 bases: TGTGCCAGCAGTTATTTTGGGACGGAGAGCTCCTACGAGCAGTACTTC. It is translated as CASSYFGTESSYEQYF.

The chain carries TRBV5-6 and TRBJ2-1, with D unclear. The V end was cut by 0 bases, the J end by 12 bases, with 7 bases between. This CDR3 is 11 amino acids long. Germline V gives CDR1 SGHDT, CDR2 YYEEEE. CDR3 nucleotide sequence: TGTGCCAGCAGCTTGGTAGGGTTGCAGTTCTTC. Its translation is CASSLVGLQFF.